The entry below gives a single T cell receptor (beta chain) sequence along with its context. Its target is unknown. Using immunoSEQ multiplex PCR, the repertoire was profiled, and TCRdb retains in-frame clones only, with some absent. The data show fewer than 800,000 clones, about 92% seen once. Positively selected for CCR7, the CD45RO-negative cells used as naive CD8 cells excluded terminally differentiated effector memory CD45RA+ cells. This entry belongs to a study of shared clonotypes between healthy human individuals. Notes on the study in general: Naive subsets usually exceeded memory subsets in estimated richness.

V was cut by 4 bases and J by 2 bases, with 11 bases left in between. This CDR3 spans 15 amino acids. CDR1 and CDR2 from the germline V gene are SNHLY and FYNNEI. The chain recombines TRBV2 with TRBJ2-2; D not certain. The receptor's source is a man under 40 in good health. Sequenced input: naive CD8+ T cells sorted from blood. CDR3 bases: TGTGCCAGCAGTGTTTACACCGTCAACACCGGGGAGCTGTTTTTT. Protein: CASSVYTVNTGELFF.